This is a list of T cell receptor beta chains from one sample in a study of somatic mutations in cytotoxic T cells in rheumatoid arthritis. The protocol was immunoSEQ multiplex PCR, while the TCRdb copy is restricted to in-frame clones and leaves out a portion. This sample has about 20,000 clones; around 86% occur once, and the top ten carry 13% to 15%. What was sequenced was CD8+ T cells sorted from blood. All receptors derive from an adult with rheumatoid arthritis. CDR3s include the opening cysteine and the closing phenylalanine or tryptophan. The D gene is left open where the match is weak. For some rows the clone size is stated as once, few or many, or as a class when expanded; others skip it.

j_call d_call clone_size v_call cdr3_nt cdr3_aa
TRBJ2-5 - - TRBV6-5 TGTGCCAGCAGTACATTACCGGGACCACAAGAGACCCAGTACTTC CASSTLPGPQETQYF
TRBJ1-2 - - TRBV7-6 TGTGCCAGCAGCTTAGGGTACGAAGGACGTAACTATGGCTACACCTTC CASSLGYEGRNYGYTF
TRBJ2-2 TRBD1 - TRBV5-6 TGTGCCAGCAGCTTCGGGTCTAGCCAGGGGGCTCCCGGGGAGCTGTTTTTT CASSFGSSQGAPGELFF
TRBJ1-1 - - TRBV6-5 TGTGCCAGCAGTTACAATTTGGACTCAGGCGCTGAAGCTTTCTTT CASSYNLDSGAEAFF
TRBJ2-2 - - TRBV9 TGTGCCAGCAGCGACCCTCCGGCAACGAACACCGGGGAGCTGTTTTTT CASSDPPATNTGELFF
TRBJ2-7 TRBD1 - TRBV27 TGTGCCAGCAGTTCGGCCGGGACAGCCTCCTACGAGCAGTACTTC CASSSAGTASYEQYF
TRBJ1-5 - medium-sized TRBV19 TGTGCCAGTAGTCCGAGGACAGGCAATCAGCCCCAGCATTTT CASSPRTGNQPQHF
TRBJ1-1 - - TRBV7-6 TGTGCCAGCGGAGCATACGGGAACACTGAAGCTTTCTTT CASGAYGNTEAFF
TRBJ2-3 - - TRBV2 TGTGCCAGCTGGGGTAGCACAGATACGCAGTATTTT CASWGSTDTQYF
TRBJ2-7 TRBD1 - TRBV5-6 TGTGCCAGCAGCCCTGGGACAGGGACGTACGAGCAGTACTTC CASSPGTGTYEQYF
TRBJ1-2 - once TRBV6-5 TGTGCCAGCAGTTATTACGAGATGCTAGGGAGTAATGGCTACACCTTC CASSYYEMLGSNGYTF
TRBJ1-1 - large TRBV7-9 TGTGCCAGCAGCTTCCCCGGGAACACTGAAGCTTTCTTT CASSFPGNTEAFF
TRBJ2-2 TRBD1 - TRBV27 TGTGCCAGCAGTACCCGGGACAGGGGAGGGGGCGGGGAGCTGTTTTTT CASSTRDRGGGGELFF
TRBJ1-2 TRBD1 - TRBV27 TGTGCCAGCAGTTCCTCCACAGGGGGCGCTGGCTACTATGGCTACACCTTC CASSSSTGGAGYYGYTF
TRBJ1-2 - - TRBV13 TGTGCCAGCAGCTCACGGGACGCCAGAGCTAACTATGGCTACACCTTC CASSSRDARANYGYTF
TRBJ2-1 - - TRBV15 TGTGCCACCAGCGGGGGTGACTCCTACAATGAGCAGTTCTTC CATSGGDSYNEQFF
TRBJ2-1 TRBD2 - TRBV7-9 TGTGCCAGCAGCTTAACTAGCGGAAACAATGAGCAGTTCTTC CASSLTSGNNEQFF
TRBJ2-3 TRBD2 once TRBV9 TGTGCCAGCAGTGCTTTAGCGGGGACTAGCACAGATACGCAGTATTTT CASSALAGTSTDTQYF